The entry below describes one TCR beta chain. Its antigen is not identified. Reverse transcription of roughly 0.45 to 1 ug RNA used random hexamers. Amplification of TCR beta CDR3 was carried out by immunoSEQ multiplex PCR, which covered 54 Vbeta and 13 Jbeta segments. MiXCR was run by TCRdb on the immunoSEQ multiplex PCR reads, yielding one entry per CDR3 protein. The profile shows about 130,000 distinct CDR3 sequences, around 94% of them singletons. Negative isolation was used for CD8+ and CD4+ T cells, and FACS enrichment was applied to TEMRA cells. The source of the sample is a study of CD8 T cells in Susac syndrome. The V end lost 8 bases, the J end lost 6 bases, and 10 bases lay between the germline ends. Per the germline V gene, CDR1 is ENHRY and CDR2 is SYGVKD. CDR3 length equals 11 residues. Overall study results and limits: By the study's own acknowledgment, its TCR sequencing and HLA analysis included relatively few individuals.

Sequenced sample: CD4+ T cells from PBMCs. This sequence joins TRBV10-3 and TRBJ1-2, with D possibly matching TRBD1 (5 bases). The sequence derives from a human donor with multiple sclerosis. This CDR3 reads CAIGGEDGYTF. In nucleotides, the CDR3 is TGTGCCATCGGAGGGGAGGATGGCTACACCTTC.